What follows describes a single T cell receptor beta chain. Its antigen is as yet unknown. Isolation of naive CD8 T cells was achieved by sorting on a CD8+CD4-CCR7+CD45RA+ phenotype. This sample was included in a study of molecular identifiers for immune sequencing clone quantification. Overall study findings and caveats: A shared barcode on identical TCR molecules could lead to underestimated sizes for highly expanded clones. Detectable among about a million naive cells, according to reports, was Jurkat TCR RNA spiked in from one cell. Clones exceeding 20 RNA copies carried over 98% of effector molecules but under 1% of naive-cell molecules.

TCRdb called the PCR reads again in MiXCR, with one record for every CDR3 protein. Of about half a million distinct CDR3 sequences in the sample, about 25% were seen once. The CDR3 contains 16 residues. The germline CDR1 and CDR2 sequences are DFQATT and SNEGSKA (reference sequence). The trim removed 0 bases at V and 3 bases at J, leaving 9 bases unmatched. The chain couples TRBV20-1 to TRBJ2-7; 9 bases map to TRBD2. Sample: naive CD8+ T cells from blood, with Jurkat cell RNA spiked in. The subset was: FACS-sorted CD8+CD4-CCR7+CD45RA+ naive T cells. The clonotype was recovered from a human donor in good health. Some libraries in this study had Jurkat cell RNA spiked in. The CDR3 DNA reads as TGCAGTGCTAGAGATCCGGTAGCGGGAGCAATCTACGAGCAGTACTTC. Translated: CSARDPVAGAIYEQYF.